The 22 T cell receptor beta chains below all came from one sample that was sequenced in a study of blood T cell repertoires in COVID-19. Repertoires were generated with immunoSEQ multiplex PCR, while TCRdb's copy carries only in-frame clones and drops some. The table shows 250,000 to 400,000 clones, with roughly nine tenths occurring only once. The sequencing input was peripheral blood. These receptor sequences come from a young woman with COVID-19, enrolled during active disease.

V and J are TRBV11-2 and TRBJ1-1; maybe TRBD1 (5 bases). The CDR3 is 14 residues long. Germline V CDR1 and CDR2: SGHAT, FQNNGV. V lost 5 bases and J lost 0, with 10 bases in between. CDR3 nucleotide sequence: TGTGCCAGCAGCAACAACAGGCTGAACACTGAAGCTTTCTTT. As protein: CASSNNRLNTEAFF.

This chain connects TRBV10-2 to TRBJ1-3, with D possibly TRBD1 on 5 matching bases. V was trimmed by 2 bases and J by 9 bases, leaving 14 bases between them. The germline V gene encodes CDR1 WSHSY and CDR2 SAAADI. The length of the CDR3 is 14 residues. The CDR3 here is CASSELSAGGTIYF. The CDR3 nucleotides read TGCGCCAGCAGTGAGCTATCGGCGGGGGGCACCATATATTTT.

As concerns this clone: The same CDR3 can be traced to other DNA sequences in this sample. The rearrangement joins TRBV5-1 to TRBJ1-1; D is ambiguous. Looked up from germline, CDR1 is SGHRS and CDR2 is YFSETQ. V shed 2 bases and J shed 1 base, with 6 bases lying between them. The length of the CDR3 is 13 residues. The CDR3 here is CASSLAGNTEAFF. The DNA of the CDR3 is TGCGCCAGCAGCTTAGCAGGGAACACTGAAGCTTTCTTT.

V gene TRBV11-3 combines with J gene TRBJ1-5; D uncertain. With 2 bases removed from V and 0 bases from J, the gap between germline ends came to 11 bases. The germline V gene has CDR1 SGHNT and CDR2 YENEEA. The CDR3 sequence is 16 residues long. CDR3 DNA sequence: TGTGCCAGCAGCTTACCCTACAGTGATAGCAATCAGCCCCAGCATTTT. It translates to CASSLPYSDSNQPQHF.

The chain recombines TRBV20-1 with TRBJ2-7; 10 nucleotides align to TRBD2. The CDR3 runs to 17 residues. V gave up 3 bases and J gave up 4 bases; unmatched junction bases: 15. The germline V gene has CDR1 DFQATT and CDR2 SNEGSKA (reference sequence). CDR3 coding DNA: TGCAGTGCTAGTGGGTCCGGGCTAGCGGGAGAACGGTACGAGCAGTACTTC. Translating it yields CSASGSGLAGERYEQYF.

This clone was counted only a few times. The V call is TRBV9, the J call TRBJ1-1; TRBD1 matches 8 bases. The trim removed 1 base at V and 6 bases at J, leaving 2 bases unmatched. Germline CDR1 and CDR2: SGDLS and YYNGEE. The CDR3 runs 13 residues. This CDR3 reads CASSVSQGAEAFF. In DNA form, the CDR3 reads TGTGCCAGCAGCGTATCACAGGGGGCTGAAGCTTTCTTT. The full variable domain, completed using reference TRBV9 and TRBJ1-1, is DSGVTQTPKHLITATGQRVTLRCSPRSGDLSVYWYQQSLDQGLQFLIQYYNGEERAKGNILERFSAQQFPDLHSELNLSSLELGDSALYFCASSVSQGAEAFFGQGTRLTVV.

The genes are TRBV5-1 and TRBJ1-2, with D maybe TRBD1 (6 bases). This CDR3 region has 14 residues. CDR1 is SGHRS and CDR2 is YFSETQ in the germline V gene. Trimming cost V 2 bases and J 4 bases, with 12 bases left between them. In DNA, the CDR3 is TGCGCCAGCAGCTTAACGACAGGTACCTATGGCTACACCTTC. It is translated as CASSLTTGTYGYTF.

V is TRBV6-1 and J is TRBJ1-5; 8 bases are a match to TRBD1. This CDR3 spans 16 amino acids. Germline V gene data show CDR1 as MNHNS and CDR2 as SASEGT. Germline trimming cut 3 bases from V and 2 bases from J; bases unmatched to any gene: 6. This CDR3 reads CASSDEGQGRNQPQHF. The CDR3, as DNA: TGTGCCAGCAGTGACGAAGGACAGGGACGCAATCAGCCCCAGCATTTT.

V usage is TRBV30 and J usage is TRBJ2-3; D perhaps matches TRBD2 (5 bases). V lost 0 bases and J lost 4, with 11 bases in between. CDR3 length equals 14 residues. The V gene's germline CDR1 is GTSNPN and CDR2 SVGIG (reference sequence). The CDR3 DNA is TGTGCCTGGAGTGTAGCTAGGCGGGCAGATACGCAGTATTTT. Translated: CAWSVARRADTQYF.

The V gene is TRBV28, the J gene TRBJ1-1, with a possible D match to TRBD1 (5 bases). CDR1 and CDR2 from the germline V gene are MDHEN and SYDVKM. The CDR3 runs to 14 residues. V gave up 10 bases and J gave up 5 bases, with 20 bases separating them. In nucleotides, the CDR3 is TGTGCCACCCAGGGTAAAATAAGGGTTACTGAAGCTTTCTTT. It translates to CATQGKIRVTEAFF.

The genes are TRBV19 and TRBJ2-7, with D tentatively TRBD2 (5 bases). The CDR3 length is 14 residues. Trimming cost V 3 bases and J 5 bases, with 14 bases left between them. Germline V gene data show CDR1 as LNHDA and CDR2 as SQIVND (reference sequence). CDR3 loop: CASSMALGSHEQYF. In DNA, the CDR3 is TGTGCCAGTAGTATGGCTCTGGGGAGCCACGAGCAGTACTTC.

This chain links TRBV11-2 with TRBJ2-7, with D perhaps matching TRBD1 (6 bases). The length of the CDR3 is 13 residues. Germline lookup yields CDR1 SGHAT and CDR2 FQNNGV. The ends were cut back, 1 base at V and 3 bases at J, with 7 bases in the middle. The CDR3 region is CASSLGTVYEQYF. The DNA for the CDR3 is TGTGCCAGCAGCTTAGGGACAGTCTACGAGCAGTACTTC.

The rearrangement uses TRBV5-4 and TRBJ1-1; a weak D match, TRBD1 (6 bases). Trimming stripped 5 bases from V and 0 bases from J, with 11 bases between. Germline assignment: CDR1 SGHNT and CDR2 YYREEE (reference sequence). CDR3 length: 14 amino acids. The chain's CDR3 is CASSRQALNTEAFF. For the CDR3, the DNA is TGTGCCAGCAGTCGACAGGCCCTGAACACTGAAGCTTTCTTT.

The chain employs TRBV30 and TRBJ1-1; 9 bases are shared with TRBD1. Unmatched junction bases numbered 5, after V lost 3 bases and J lost 0 bases. This CDR3 has 15 residues. Germline V gene lookup returns CDR1 GTSNPN and CDR2 SVGIG (reference sequence). The CDR3 DNA follows: TGTGCCTGGAGCTTCCGGGACAGGGTGAACACTGAAGCTTTCTTT. Translated: CAWSFRDRVNTEAFF.

This chain uses TRBV19 with TRBJ2-5, with D possibly TRBD1 on 5 matching bases. Trimming cost V 3 bases and J 2 bases, with 16 bases left between them. This CDR3 has 16 amino acids. Germline CDR1 LNHDA, CDR2 SQIVND (reference sequence). The CDR3 protein is CASSILTGTGQETQYF. The CDR3 nucleotides are TGTGCCAGTAGTATTCTCACAGGCACAGGACAAGAGACCCAGTACTTC.

The CDR3 DNA follows: TGTGCCAGCAGTCCTAGGACTGGCTCCGGGTGGGAGCAGTTCTTC. The encoded protein is CASSPRTGSGWEQFF. This chain links TRBV28 with TRBJ2-1; maybe TRBD2 (5 bases). Trimming removed 5 bases at V and 10 bases at J, with 21 bases between. Germline loops: CDR1 MDHEN, CDR2 SYDVKM. The CDR3 totals 15 residues.

As for this clone: Germline is not matched at one junction end, which may reflect a read error. Other nucleotide sequences from this sample produce the same CDR3. The chain is built from TRBV7-3 and TRBJ2-3, with TRBD2 identical over 9 bases. This CDR3 contains 15 residues. Per germline, CDR1 SGHTA and CDR2 FQGTGA. For the CDR3, the DNA is TGTGCCAGCAGCCTAACTAGCGGGAGCACAGATACGCAGTATTTT. Amino acids: CASSLTSGSTDTQYF.

This chain uses TRBV11-3 with TRBJ2-1; 7 bases match TRBD2. The V and J ends lost 2 bases and 4 bases, in that order; junction bases with no gene match: 5. This CDR3 has 15 residues. Looked up from germline, CDR1 is SGHNT and CDR2 is YENEEA. CDR3 coding DNA: TGTGCCAGCAGCTTACATAGCGGGCAATACAATGAGCAGTTCTTC. It codes for CASSLHSGQYNEQFF. The full variable domain, with the rest looked up from reference TRBV11-3 and TRBJ2-1, is EAGVVQSPRYKIIEKKQPVAFWCNPISGHNTLYWYLQNLGQGPELLIRYENEEAVDDSQLPKDRFSAERLKGVDSTLKIQPAELGDSAVYLCASSLHSGQYNEQFFGPGTRLTVL.

J is TRBJ2-4 and V is TRBV11-2; TRBD2 aligns across 9 bases. Germline-derived CDR1 and CDR2 are SGHAT and FQNNGV. This CDR3 is built from 19 residues. V was clipped by 1 base and J by 1 base; unmatched bases: 11. CDR3 DNA: TGTGCCAGCAGCTTAGCCCCACGGGGTAGCGGGAGTGCCAAAAACATTCAGTACTTC. Translation gives CASSLAPRGSGSAKNIQYF.

The chain links TRBV3-1 (or the pseudogene TRBV3-2) to TRBJ1-4; D is unclear. This CDR3 has 15 amino acids. Germline V gene lookup returns CDR1 LGHDT and CDR2 YNNKEL (reference sequence). Trimming took off 2 bases at V and 5 bases at J, with 12 bases between the two ends. The CDR3 nucleotides are TGTGCCAGCAGCCAAAGTCCGGGTAAAAATGAAAAACTGTTTTTT. As protein: CASSQSPGKNEKLFF.

This clone was picked up a small number of times. V usage is TRBV6-5 and J usage is TRBJ1-1, with D unclear. Germline-derived CDR1 and CDR2 are MNHEY and SVGAGI. V gave up 7 bases and J gave up 11 bases, with 14 bases separating them. This CDR3 comprises 11 residues. In DNA form, the CDR3 reads TGTGCCAGCACCTACGGGGTGGAGGCTTTCTTT. Its protein is CASTYGVEAFF.

This chain uses TRBV7-9 with TRBJ2-1; tentative D call: TRBD1 (6 bases). The V gene's germline CDR1 is SEHNR and CDR2 FQNEAQ (reference sequence). This CDR3 region has 14 residues. The V end lost 3 bases, the J end lost 5 bases, and 11 bases lay between the germline ends. CDR3 sequence reads: CASSFTGTNNEQFF. CDR3 coding DNA: TGTGCCAGCAGCTTCACAGGGACAAACAATGAGCAGTTCTTC.